A single sample is the source of the 9 T cell receptor beta chains below, sequenced in a study of T cells in Graves' hyperthyroidism and ophthalmopathy. RNA transcripts provided the source from which TCR beta CDR3 regions were amplified. HTBI primers drove first-round RT-PCR of the TCR CDR3. MiXCR, applied by TCRdb to the multiplex PCR reads, yields one record per CDR3 protein. The sample records 530,000 or so distinct CDR3 sequences, roughly 24% being singletons. Material for sequencing was blood. These receptors were taken from a woman aged 30 to 39 with Graves' ophthalmopathy.

The gene calls are TRBV6-1 and TRBJ2-7; 9 positions agree with TRBD1. The germline gives CDR1 MNHNS, CDR2 SASEGT. V dropped 6 bases and J dropped 3; count of bases not matched to a gene: 6. There are 14 residues in the CDR3. CDR3 nucleotide sequence: TGTGCCAGCAGACCGACAGGGGGAGGCTACGAGCAGTACTTC. It specifies CASRPTGGGYEQYF.

The chain recombines TRBV20-1 with TRBJ1-3; unclear D gene. The CDR3 has 13 amino acids. Trimming stripped 6 bases from V and 4 bases from J, with 13 bases between. From germline, CDR1 is DFQATT and CDR2 SNEGSKA (reference sequence). The CDR3, as DNA: TGCAGTGCCAACATTCTCAAAGGAAACACCATATATTTT. Amino acids: CSANILKGNTIYF.

This clonotype has only a few counts. The rearrangement uses TRBV12-3 or TRBV12-4 and TRBJ1-2; no firm D call. The germline V and J ends were trimmed by 2 bases and 8 bases, with 9 bases remaining between them. This CDR3 has 12 residues. DNA of the CDR3: TGTGCCAGCAGTTTACCCGGGAGAGGCTACACCTTC. This sequence encodes CASSLPGRGYTF.

This clonotype was observed many times. V usage is TRBV29-1 and J usage is TRBJ1-2; 10 bases line up with TRBD1. The junction had 4 bases not matched to a gene; V was cut back by 5 bases and J by 4 bases. Germline loops: CDR1 SQVTM, CDR2 ANQGSEA. The CDR3 is 13 residues long. The CDR3: CSVLTGGSYGYTF. As DNA, the CDR3 is TGCAGCGTTCTGACAGGGGGCAGCTATGGCTACACCTTC.

This clonotype occurred many times. This chain joins TRBV18 and TRBJ1-5; D ambiguous. The germline V and J ends were trimmed by 6 bases and 8 bases, with 11 bases remaining between them. Germline CDR1 KGHSH, CDR2 LQKENI. CDR3 length: 12 residues. CDR3 nucleotide sequence: TGTGCCAGCTCCCGAGAGCGGGAGCCCCAGCATTTT. Translated, it gives CASSREREPQHF.

This clonotype appeared many times. The J gene is TRBJ2-7, the V gene TRBV5-1; 8 nucleotides match TRBD1. The CDR3 contains 14 residues. Germline CDR1 and CDR2: SGHRS and YFSETQ. With 4 bases clipped from V and 3 bases from J, the junction kept 6 bases outside the gene matches. CDR3 protein: CASSQGQEYYEQYF. The CDR3 bases are TGCGCCAGCAGCCAGGGACAGGAGTACTACGAGCAGTACTTC.

The V gene is TRBV11-2, the J gene TRBJ2-7; 14 nucleotides line up with TRBD2. CDR3 length: 17 residues. Germline values: CDR1 SGHAT, CDR2 FQNNGV. J gave up 0 bases and V 5 bases, and 6 bases lay outside the gene matches. CDR3 sequence: CASSRLAGGPSSYEQYF. For the CDR3, the DNA is TGTGCCAGCAGCCGACTAGCGGGGGGGCCCAGCTCCTACGAGCAGTACTTC. Looking up the rest from reference TRBV11-2 and TRBJ2-7 gives the full variable domain: EAGVAQSPRYKIIEKRQSVAFWCNPISGHATLYWYQQILGQGPKLLIQFQNNGVVDDSQLPKDRFSAERLKGVDSTLKIQPAKLEDSAVYLCASSRLAGGPSSYEQYFGPGTRLTVT.

The chain links TRBV12-5 to TRBJ2-6; D might be TRBD2 (5 bases). V was pared by 5 bases and J by 1 base, with 24 bases between. Looked up from germline, CDR1 is LGHNT and CDR2 is FRNRAP. This CDR3 spans 20 amino acids. CDR3 bases: TGTGCTAGTGGTCTAAACCGGCCGGGATTTTTGGGATCTGGGGCCAACGTCCTGACTTTC. Translation gives CASGLNRPGFLGSGANVLTF.

The chain uses TRBV20-1 and TRBJ2-5; the match to TRBD2 covers 7 bases. The CDR3 consists of 14 residues. V lost 6 bases, J lost 5 bases, and 12 bases stayed unmatched. Per the germline V gene, CDR1 is DFQATT and CDR2 is SNEGSKA (reference sequence). The CDR3 DNA sequence: TGCAGTGCCCTAAGGACTAGGGTCATGGAGACCCAGTACTTC. Translation gives CSALRTRVMETQYF.